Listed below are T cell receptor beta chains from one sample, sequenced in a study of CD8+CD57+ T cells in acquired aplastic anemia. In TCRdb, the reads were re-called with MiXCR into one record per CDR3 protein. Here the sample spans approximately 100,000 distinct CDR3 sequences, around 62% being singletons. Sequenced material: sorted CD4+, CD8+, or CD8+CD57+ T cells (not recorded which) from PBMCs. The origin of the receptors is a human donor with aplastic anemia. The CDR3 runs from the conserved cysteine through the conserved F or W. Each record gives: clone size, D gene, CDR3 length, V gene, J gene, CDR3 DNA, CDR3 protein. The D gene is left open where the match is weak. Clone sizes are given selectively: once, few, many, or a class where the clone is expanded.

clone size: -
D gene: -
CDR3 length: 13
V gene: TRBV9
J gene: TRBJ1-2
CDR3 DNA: TGTGCCAGCAGCGTAGCCGAGAACTATGGCTACACCTTC
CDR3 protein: CASSVAENYGYTF

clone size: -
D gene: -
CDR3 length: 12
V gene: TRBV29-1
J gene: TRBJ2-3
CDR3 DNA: TGCAGCGTTGAAGAAGAAGGAGATACGCAGTATTTT
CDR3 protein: CSVEEEGDTQYF

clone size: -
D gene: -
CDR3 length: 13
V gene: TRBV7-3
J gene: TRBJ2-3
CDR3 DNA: TGTGCCAGCAGCTTAGACGTCACAGATACGCAGTATTTT
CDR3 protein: CASSLDVTDTQYF

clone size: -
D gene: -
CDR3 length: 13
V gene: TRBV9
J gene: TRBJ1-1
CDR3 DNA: TGTGCCAGCAGCGCCCAGGATTACACTGAAGCTTTCTTT
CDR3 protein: CASSAQDYTEAFF

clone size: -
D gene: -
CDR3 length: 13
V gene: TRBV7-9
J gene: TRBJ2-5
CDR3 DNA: TGTGCCAGCAGCTATACTGATCAAGAGACCCAGTACTTC
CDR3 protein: CASSYTDQETQYF

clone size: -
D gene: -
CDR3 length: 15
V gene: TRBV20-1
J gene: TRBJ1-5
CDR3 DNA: TGCAGTGCTAGACCGCAGGGGTCGAGCAATCAGCCCCAGCATTTT
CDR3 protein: CSARPQGSSNQPQHF

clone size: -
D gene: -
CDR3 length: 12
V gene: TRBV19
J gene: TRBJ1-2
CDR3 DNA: TGTGCCAGTAGTATGGTGTCGGGAAGGTACACCTTC
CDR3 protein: CASSMVSGRYTF

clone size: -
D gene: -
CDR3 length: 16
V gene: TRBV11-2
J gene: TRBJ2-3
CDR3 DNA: TGTGCCAGCAGCTTAGACCCAGGGCGGAGCACAGATACGCAGTATTTT
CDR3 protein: CASSLDPGRSTDTQYF

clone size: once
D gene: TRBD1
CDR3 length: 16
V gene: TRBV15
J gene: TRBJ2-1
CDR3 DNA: TGTGCCACCAGCAGAGCGGGGACAGGGGGCTACAATGAGCAGTTCTTC
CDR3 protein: CATSRAGTGGYNEQFF

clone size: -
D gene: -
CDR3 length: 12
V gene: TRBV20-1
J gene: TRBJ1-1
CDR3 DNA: TGCAGTGCTAATCCCGTGAACACTGAAGCTTTCTTT
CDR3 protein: CSANPVNTEAFF

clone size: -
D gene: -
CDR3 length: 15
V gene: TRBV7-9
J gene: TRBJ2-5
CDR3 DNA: TGTGCCAGCAGCGCCCTAGATAGGGCTGGGGAGACCCAGTACTTC
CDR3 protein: CASSALDRAGETQYF

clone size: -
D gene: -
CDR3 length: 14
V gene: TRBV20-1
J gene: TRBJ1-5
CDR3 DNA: TGCAGTGCTAGTACCAGGGACGGGAGTCAGCCCCAGCATTTT
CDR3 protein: CSASTRDGSQPQHF

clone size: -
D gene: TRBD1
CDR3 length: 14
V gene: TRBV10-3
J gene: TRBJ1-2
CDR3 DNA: TGTGCCATCAGTGAAGGACAGGGGGTATATGGCTACACCTTC
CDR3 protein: CAISEGQGVYGYTF

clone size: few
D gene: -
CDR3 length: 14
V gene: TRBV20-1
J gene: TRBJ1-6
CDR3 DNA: TGCAGTGCGGCGCGGGGACCGAATAATTCACCCCTCCACTTT
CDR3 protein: CSAARGPNNSPLHF

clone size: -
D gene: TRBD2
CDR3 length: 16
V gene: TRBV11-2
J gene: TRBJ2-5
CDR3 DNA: TGTGCCAGCAGCGCCGGACTAGCGGGGGGGCAAGAGACCCAGTACTTC
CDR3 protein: CASSAGLAGGQETQYF

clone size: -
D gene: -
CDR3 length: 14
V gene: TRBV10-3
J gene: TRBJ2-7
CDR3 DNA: TGTGCCATCAGTTCACAGGGTAAGGTCAACGAGCAGTACTTC
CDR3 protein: CAISSQGKVNEQYF

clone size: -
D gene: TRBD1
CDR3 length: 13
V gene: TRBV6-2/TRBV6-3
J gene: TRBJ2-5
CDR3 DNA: TGTGCCACTCTGAAGGGGGCAGGAGAGACCCAGTACTTC
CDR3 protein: CATLKGAGETQYF

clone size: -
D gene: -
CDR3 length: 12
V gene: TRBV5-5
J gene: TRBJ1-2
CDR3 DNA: TGTGCCAGCAGCTTGAGGGCGCGTGGCTACACCTTC
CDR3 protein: CASSLRARGYTF

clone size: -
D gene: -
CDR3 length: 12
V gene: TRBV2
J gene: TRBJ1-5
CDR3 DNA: TGTGCCAGCAGTGAAGATAATCAGCCCCAGCATTTT
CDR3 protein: CASSEDNQPQHF

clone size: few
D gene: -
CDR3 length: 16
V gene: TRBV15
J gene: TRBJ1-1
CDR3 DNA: TGTGCCACCAGCAGAGGAGCAGTAGGGTTTGAGACTGAAGCTTTCTTT
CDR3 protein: CATSRGAVGFETEAFF

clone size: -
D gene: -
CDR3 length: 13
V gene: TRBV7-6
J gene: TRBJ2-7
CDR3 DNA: TGTGCCAGCAGCTTAAGAGGGAGACACGAGCAGTACTTC
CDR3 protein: CASSLRGRHEQYF

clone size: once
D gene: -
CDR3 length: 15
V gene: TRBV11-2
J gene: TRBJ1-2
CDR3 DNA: TGTGCCAGCAGTTTAGGACTGACTGGTGGTCATGGCTACACCTTC
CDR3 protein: CASSLGLTGGHGYTF

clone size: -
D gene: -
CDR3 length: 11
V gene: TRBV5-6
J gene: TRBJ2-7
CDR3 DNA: TGTGCCAGCAGCTCCGACCGGGGGCAGTACTTC
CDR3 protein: CASSSDRGQYF

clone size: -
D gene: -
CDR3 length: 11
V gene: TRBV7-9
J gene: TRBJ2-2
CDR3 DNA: TGTGCCAGCAGCTTATCGTCGGAGCTGTTTTTT
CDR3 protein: CASSLSSELFF

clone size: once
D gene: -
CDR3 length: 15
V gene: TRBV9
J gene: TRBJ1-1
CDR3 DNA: TGTGCCAGCAGCGTAGACGGTTCTGGTGGGACTGAAGCTTTCTTT
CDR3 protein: CASSVDGSGGTEAFF

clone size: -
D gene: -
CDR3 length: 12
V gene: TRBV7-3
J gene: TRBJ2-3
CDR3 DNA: TGTGCCAGCAGCTTAGACTTCGGGACGCAGTATTTT
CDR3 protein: CASSLDFGTQYF

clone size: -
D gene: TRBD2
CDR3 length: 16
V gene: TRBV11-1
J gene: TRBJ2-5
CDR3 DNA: TGTGCCAGCAGCTTAGCCCTCAGCGGGAGGAAAGAGACCCAGTACTTC
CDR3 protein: CASSLALSGRKETQYF

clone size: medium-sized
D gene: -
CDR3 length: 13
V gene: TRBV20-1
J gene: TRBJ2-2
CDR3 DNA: TGCAGTGCTAGGTTAGGGGACACCGGGGAGCTGTTTTTT
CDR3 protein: CSARLGDTGELFF

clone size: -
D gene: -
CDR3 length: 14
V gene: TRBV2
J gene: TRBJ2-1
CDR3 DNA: TGTGCCACAAGTCAACGCTTCGGGGTTGCTGAGCAGTTCTTC
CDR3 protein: CATSQRFGVAEQFF

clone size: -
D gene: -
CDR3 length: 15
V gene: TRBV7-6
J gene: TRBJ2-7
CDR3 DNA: TGTGCCAGCAGTTACGGTGGAGGACAGACCTACGAGCAGTACTTC
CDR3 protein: CASSYGGGQTYEQYF

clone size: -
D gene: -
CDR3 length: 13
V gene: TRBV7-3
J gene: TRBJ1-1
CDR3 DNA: TGTGCCAGCAGCTTAACGACCGTTAACCAAGCTTTCTTT
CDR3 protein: CASSLTTVNQAFF

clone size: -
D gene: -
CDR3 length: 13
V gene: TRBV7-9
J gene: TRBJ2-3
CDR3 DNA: TGTGCCAGCAGCTTAGTTACCACAGATACGCAGTATTTT
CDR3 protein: CASSLVTTDTQYF

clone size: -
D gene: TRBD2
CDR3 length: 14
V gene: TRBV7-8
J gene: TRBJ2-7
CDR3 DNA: TGTGCCAGCAGCTTAGGGACTAGCAGCTACGAGCAGTACTTC
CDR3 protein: CASSLGTSSYEQYF

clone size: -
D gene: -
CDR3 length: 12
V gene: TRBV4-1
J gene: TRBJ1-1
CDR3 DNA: TGCGCCAGCAGCCAACGGAACACTGAAGCTTTCTTT
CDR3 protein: CASSQRNTEAFF

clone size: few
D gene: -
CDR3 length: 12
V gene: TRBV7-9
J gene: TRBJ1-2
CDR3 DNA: TGTGCCAGCAGCTCGACTAACTATGGCTACACCTTC
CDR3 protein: CASSSTNYGYTF

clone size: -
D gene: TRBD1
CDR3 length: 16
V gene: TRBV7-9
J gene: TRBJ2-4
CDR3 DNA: TGTGCCAGCAGCTCTACCGGGACAGGGGAGGGCAACATTCAGTACTTC
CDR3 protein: CASSSTGTGEGNIQYF

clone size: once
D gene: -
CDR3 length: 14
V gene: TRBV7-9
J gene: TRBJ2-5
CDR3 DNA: TGTGCCAGCAGCTTCGAGGGGCTAGGAGAGACCCAGTACTTC
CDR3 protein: CASSFEGLGETQYF

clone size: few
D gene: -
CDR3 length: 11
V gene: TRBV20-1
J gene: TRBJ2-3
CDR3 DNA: TGCAGTGCTACGAGCACAGATACGCAGTATTTT
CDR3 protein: CSATSTDTQYF

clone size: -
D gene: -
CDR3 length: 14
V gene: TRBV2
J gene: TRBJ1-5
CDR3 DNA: TGTGCCAGCAGTAATAGTCAGGTCGGACAGCCCCAGCATTTT
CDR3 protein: CASSNSQVGQPQHF

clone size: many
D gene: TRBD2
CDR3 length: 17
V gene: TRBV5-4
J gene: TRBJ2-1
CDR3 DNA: TGTGCCAGCAGCTACGCGACTAGCGGGGGCCCATCAGGTGAGCAGTTCTTC
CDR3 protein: CASSYATSGGPSGEQFF

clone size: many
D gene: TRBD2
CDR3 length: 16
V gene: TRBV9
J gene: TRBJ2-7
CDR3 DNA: TGTGCCAGCAGCGTAGGACTAGCGGGAGTCTCCTACGAGCAGTACTTC
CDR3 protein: CASSVGLAGVSYEQYF

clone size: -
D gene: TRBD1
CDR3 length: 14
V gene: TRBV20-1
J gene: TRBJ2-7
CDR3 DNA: TGCAGTGCTAGAGGGGACAGGGGGACCTACGAGCAGTACTTC
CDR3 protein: CSARGDRGTYEQYF

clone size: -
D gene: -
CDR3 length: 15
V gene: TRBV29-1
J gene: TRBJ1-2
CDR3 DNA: TGCAGCGTTGCCTCCTTTGAAGGGAGGGACTATGGCTACACCTTC
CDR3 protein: CSVASFEGRDYGYTF

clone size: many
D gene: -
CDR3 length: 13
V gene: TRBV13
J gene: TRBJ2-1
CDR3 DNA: TGTGCCAGCAGCCAGACTTACTACAATGAGCAGTTCTTC
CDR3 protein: CASSQTYYNEQFF

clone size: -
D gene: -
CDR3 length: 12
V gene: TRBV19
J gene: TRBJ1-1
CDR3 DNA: TGTGCCAGTAGGGGGAGTGCATCTGAAGCTTTCTTT
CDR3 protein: CASRGSASEAFF

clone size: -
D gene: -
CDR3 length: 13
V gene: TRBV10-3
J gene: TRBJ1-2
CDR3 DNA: TGTGCCATCAGTGAGGCAGGGAGCTATGGCTACACCTTC
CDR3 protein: CAISEAGSYGYTF

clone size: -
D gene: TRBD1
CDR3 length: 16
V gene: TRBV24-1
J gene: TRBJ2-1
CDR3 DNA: TGTGCCACCAGTGATTTTGACAGGGGGTTGTACAATGAGCAGTTCTTC
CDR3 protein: CATSDFDRGLYNEQFF

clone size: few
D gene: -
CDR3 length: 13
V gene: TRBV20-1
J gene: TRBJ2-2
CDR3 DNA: TGCAGTGCTAGTTCAAAGAACACCGGGGAGCTGTTTTTT
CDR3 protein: CSASSKNTGELFF

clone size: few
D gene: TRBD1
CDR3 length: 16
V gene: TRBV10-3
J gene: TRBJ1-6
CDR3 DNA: TGTGCCATCAGTGAACACGGGACAGGCGAATTTTCACCCCTCCACTTT
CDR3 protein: CAISEHGTGEFSPLHF